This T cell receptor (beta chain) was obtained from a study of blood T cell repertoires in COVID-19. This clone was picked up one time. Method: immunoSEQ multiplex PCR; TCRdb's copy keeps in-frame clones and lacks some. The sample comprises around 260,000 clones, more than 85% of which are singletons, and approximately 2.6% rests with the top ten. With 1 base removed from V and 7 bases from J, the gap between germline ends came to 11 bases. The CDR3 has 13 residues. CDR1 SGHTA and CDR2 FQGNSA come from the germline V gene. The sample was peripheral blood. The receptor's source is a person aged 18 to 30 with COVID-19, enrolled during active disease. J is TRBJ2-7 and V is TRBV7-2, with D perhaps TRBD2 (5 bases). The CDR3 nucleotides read TGTGCCAGCAGCTTAGGACTAACGGGGGAGCAGTACTTC. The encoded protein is CASSLGLTGEQYF. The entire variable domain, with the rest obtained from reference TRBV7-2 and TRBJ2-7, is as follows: GAGVSQSPSNKVTEKGKDVELRCDPISGHTALYWYRQSLGQGLEFLIYFQGNSAPDKSGLPSDRFSAERTGGSVSTLTIQRTQQEDSAVYLCASSLGLTGEQYFGPGTRLTVT.